The clone carrying this T cell receptor (beta chain) turned up a few times. This sample is drawn from a study of blood T cell repertoires in COVID-19. In the original analysis: Estimation of nucleated cell counts relied on the amplification of reference gene primers. The method was immunoSEQ multiplex PCR; TCRdb's version includes in-frame clones alone and lacks a portion of them. D and trimming come from the DNA, and the V and J calls and clone size come from that table. The sample consists of about 140,000 clones, under 90% of them appearing once. V shed 0 bases, J shed 8 bases, and the junction held 5 bases outside the gene matches. The CDR3 is 15 amino acids. The germline gives CDR1 SGHRS, CDR2 YFSETQ. Cohorts were assigned according to the clinical history that participants reported.

The rearrangement joins TRBV5-1 to TRBJ2-1; 10 positions match TRBD1. The source of this sequence is a woman between 18 and 29 years old who had been exposed to COVID-19. Material: PBMCs or T cells enriched from blood (not recorded which). CDR3 DNA: TGCGCCAGCAGCTTGGGAGGTGGGACAGGGGATGAGCAGTTCTTC. Residues: CASSLGGGTGDEQFF.